This entry concerns a single T cell receptor (beta chain). The data stem from a study of blood T cell repertoires in COVID-19. Only in-frame clones appear in the TCRdb table, and some are missing; sequencing was by immunoSEQ multiplex PCR. The top ten clones hold roughly 3.6% of a sample with roughly 60,000 clones, roughly 90% of them seen once. Germline assignment: CDR1 LGHDT and CDR2 YNNKEL (reference sequence). The CDR3 loop spans 17 amino acids. Trimming at V came to 0 bases and at J to 0 bases, leaving 5 bases not matched to a gene. Material for sequencing was peripheral blood. The genes are TRBV3-1 (or the pseudogene TRBV3-2) and TRBJ2-3; 8 bases match TRBD2. This TCR came from a man aged 35-49 years with COVID-19, enrolled during active disease. CDR3 DNA sequence: TGTGCCAGCAGCCAAGATCTGCTAGCGGGTAGCACAGATACGCAGTATTTT. As protein: CASSQDLLAGSTDTQYF.